A single TCR beta chain is shown here with its context. The antigen is undetermined. The ends were cut back, 7 bases at V and 2 bases at J, with 18 bases in the middle. Germline V CDR1 and CDR2: MNHEY, SVGAGI. This CDR3 has 15 residues. Sequencing used immunoSEQ multiplex PCR; TCRdb keeps in-frame clones, though not all of them. Here the sample spans about 210,000 clones, about 95% being singletons. The sample is drawn from a study of T cell responses to AZD1222 COVID-19 vaccine. Study-level points and caveats: Unmutated variant regions are reportedly targeted by nearly half of spike-specific TCRs. At study baseline, merely over 5 AZD1222 recipients were seropositive.

This chain links TRBV6-5 with TRBJ2-7; D may be TRBD1 (6 bases). The specimen was peripheral blood, collected 28 days after the second dose of the MenACWY control vaccine. The receptor comes from an adult who received the MenACWY meningococcal vaccine as a control. The CDR3: CASTKEVRGTYEQYF. CDR3 coding DNA: TGTGCCAGCACCAAGGAGGTCAGGGGCACCTACGAGCAGTACTTC.